This T cell receptor (beta chain) was observed in a study of T cells in Graves' hyperthyroidism and ophthalmopathy. Study observations and caveats: Most clonotypes expanded in the thyroid (above 0.001) were also present in blood.

A remark on this clonotype: Its antigen remains unidentified.

Each diagnosis was grounded in clinical symptoms, serum thyroxine and TRAb, thyroid ultrasound, and orbital computed tomography. Out of over 7.5 ml of fresh peripheral blood came the PBMCs. V lost 2 bases, J lost 0 bases, and 12 bases lay in between. There are 15 residues in the CDR3. Germline lookup yields CDR1 SGHRS and CDR2 YFSETQ. It was RNA transcripts that yielded the amplified TCR beta CDR3 regions. First-round RT-PCR targeting the TCR CDR3 was performed with the HTBI primer set. TCRdb independently ran MiXCR on the multiplex PCR reads; one entry per CDR3 protein. This sample has 370,000 or so distinct CDR3 sequences, with about 25% found just once.

This TCR was recovered from a man in his fifties or sixties with Graves' hyperthyroidism. Sequenced sample: blood. V is TRBV5-1 and J is TRBJ2-7; D gene uncertain. CDR3 in amino acids: CASSLGSLSSYEQYF. Here the CDR3 DNA reads TGCGCCAGCAGCTTAGGCAGCTTGAGCTCCTACGAGCAGTACTTC.